The 4 T cell receptor beta chains below were found in one sample sequenced in a study of CD8 T cells in Susac syndrome (dated by TCRdb to 2018 to 2020). The library was obtained by the immunoSEQ multiplex PCR assay. RNA was extracted using the RNeasy kit, and about 0.45 to 1 microgram was reverse transcribed with random hexamers. TCRdb redid the processing of the public reads, applying fastp at Q25 and MiXCR, and retained in-frame beta chains. Under each unique CDR3 protein, matching rows form one entry showing the most common genes and DNA. Recorded for this sample are 150,000 to 200,000 distinct CDR3 sequences; around 94% of them occurred a single time. The ten largest clones represent roughly 0.13% of the sample. Sequenced sample: CD4+ T cells from PBMCs. Source of these receptors: a human donor in good health.

CDR3 loop: CSAKRTGGNQPQHF. Here the CDR3 DNA reads TGCAGTGCTAAACGGACAGGGGGGAATCAGCCCCAGCATTTT. The genes are TRBV20-1 and TRBJ1-5; 10 positions match TRBD1. Trimming removed 4 bases from V and 4 bases from J; junction bases left unmatched: 4. There are 14 residues in the CDR3. Germline CDR1 is DFQATT and CDR2 is SNEGSKA (reference sequence).

This chain links TRBV28 with TRBJ2-7; TRBD2 matches at 13 bases. CDR1 and CDR2 from the germline V gene are MDHEN and SYDVKM. J was trimmed by 6 bases and V by 4 bases; bases with no gene match: 9. The CDR3 has 16 amino acids. CDR3 DNA: TGTGCCAGCAGTTCGCCCCAACTAGCGGGGGGGCTCGAGCAGTACTTC. This codes for CASSSPQLAGGLEQYF.

The CDR3 DNA sequence: TGTGCCAGCAGTTACACCCCTAGACAGGGGCAGAACTCCTACGAGCAGTACTTC. Its translation: CASSYTPRQGQNSYEQYF. The gene calls are TRBV6-5 and TRBJ2-7, with TRBD1 identical over 8 bases. V was pared by 2 bases and J by 0 bases, with 12 bases of the junction left unmatched. The CDR3 has 18 amino acids. Germline-derived CDR1 and CDR2 are MNHEY and SVGAGI.

The chain recombines TRBV10-2 with TRBJ2-7; D is perhaps TRBD1 or TRBD2 (5 bases each). The CDR3 consists of 13 residues. Germline V gene sequence: CDR1 WSHSY, CDR2 SAAADI. V was shortened by 6 bases and J by 2 bases, with 11 bases between the two germline ends. The CDR3 coding sequence is TGCGCCAGCAGAGGGACCGCAACCTACGAGCAGTACTTC. Protein: CASRGTATYEQYF.